Sequencing of this TCR beta chain was carried out in a study of T cell changes during pregnancy in multiple sclerosis. CDR3 length equals 14 residues. The germline CDR1 and CDR2 sequences are GTSNPN and SVGIG (reference sequence). Trimming left V 0 bases short and J 2 bases short, with 8 bases between. Assay: immunoSEQ multiplex PCR; the TCRdb copy retains only in-frame clones and omits some. The top ten clones hold roughly 0.76% of a sample with around 59,000 clones, approximately 90% of them seen once. Specimen: CD4+ T cells from peripheral blood mononuclear cells, collected in the first trimester of pregnancy. This clonotype was sampled from a female donor with multiple sclerosis, enrolled in a pregnancy study. The genes are TRBV30 and TRBJ1-5, with D perhaps TRBD1 (5 bases). Here the CDR3 reads CAWSVGERNQPQHF. The CDR3 DNA sequence: TGTGCCTGGAGTGTAGGGGAACGCAATCAGCCCCAGCATTTT. Full variable domain (outside the CDR3, taken from reference TRBV30 and TRBJ1-5): SQTIHQWPATLVQPVGSPLSLECTVEGTSNPNLYWYRQAAGRGLQLLFYSVGIGQISSEVPQNLSASRPQDRQFILSSKKLLLSDSGFYLCAWSVGERNQPQHFGDGTRLSIL.